The 20 T cell receptor beta chains given below trace back to one sample, sequenced in a study of neurological immune-mediated disorders. MiXCR, run by TCRdb on the 5' RACE reads, gives a single entry per CDR3 protein. The repertoire holds roughly 67,000 distinct CDR3 sequences, with 4.1% as singletons. Specimen: PBMCs. The receptor source for this set is a man between 45 and 60 years old with multiple sclerosis.

This clonotype was recorded at least ten times. The chain uses TRBV20-1 and TRBJ2-7; D perhaps matches TRBD1 (5 bases). The CDR3 has 14 residues. Germline values: CDR1 DFQATT, CDR2 SNEGSKA (reference sequence). V lost 0 bases and J lost 2, with 11 bases in between. The CDR3 region has the DNA TGCAGTGCTAGAGATAGCCGACAGACCTACGAGCAGTACGTC. It translates to CSARDSRQTYEQYV.

This clonotype was seen many times. The chain employs TRBV20-1 and TRBJ2-3; D remains unclear. V lost 0 bases, J lost 5 bases, and 15 bases lay in between. Germline V gives CDR1 DFQATT, CDR2 SNEGSKA (reference sequence). CDR3 length equals 15 residues. The CDR3 loop reads CSARDYYRVQDTQYF. In nucleotides, the CDR3 is TGCAGTGCTAGAGATTATTACCGGGTGCAAGATACGCAGTATTTT.

At least ten counts were recorded for this clonotype. This chain uses TRBV7-9 with TRBJ2-7; a weak D match, TRBD1 (6 bases). CDR1 is SEHNR, CDR2 FQNEAQ, per germline (reference sequence). The CDR3 runs 13 residues. The germline V and J ends were trimmed by 5 bases and 4 bases, with 12 bases remaining between them. The CDR3 sequence: CASSLDRPYEQYV. CDR3 nucleotides: TGTGCCAGCAGCCTCGACAGGCCATACGAGCAGTACGTC.

There are many counts of this clonotype. The rearrangement uses TRBV5-1 and TRBJ2-1, with D perhaps matching TRBD1 (6 bases). The germline V and J ends were trimmed by 0 bases and 9 bases, with 13 bases remaining between them. Germline loops: CDR1 SGHRS, CDR2 YFSETQ. There are 14 residues in the CDR3. The CDR3 coding sequence is TGCGCCAGCAGCTTGGCCAGGGGTCAGCGTGAGCAGTTCTTC. Translating it yields CASSLARGQREQFF. Full variable domain (remainder filled in from reference TRBV5-1 and TRBJ2-1): KAGVTQTPRYLIKTRGQQVTLSCSPISGHRSVSWYQQTPGQGLQFLFEYFSETQRNKGNFPGRFSGRQFSNSRSEMNVSTLELGDSALYLCASSLARGQREQFFGPGTRLTVL.

This clonotype showed up just a few times. This chain links TRBV7-2 with TRBJ1-1; a weak D match, TRBD1 (6 bases). The V gene lost 0 bases and the J gene lost 4 bases, with 12 bases spanning the gap. CDR3 length: 15 amino acids. CDR1 is SGHTA, CDR2 FQGNSA, per germline. The CDR3 loop is CASSLAVGAGTEAFF. In nucleotides, the CDR3 is TGTGCCAGCAGCTTAGCGGTGGGGGCGGGCACTGAAGCTTTCTTT.

This clonotype was observed at least ten times. The chain carries TRBV29-1 and TRBJ1-1; D uncertain. There are 15 residues in the CDR3. Trimming left V 0 bases short and J 2 bases short, with 13 bases between. From germline, CDR1 is SQVTM and CDR2 ANQGSEA. CDR3 region: CSVEDGLGANTEAFF. CDR3 coding DNA: TGCAGCGTTGAAGATGGGCTAGGAGCAAACACTGAAGCTTTCTTT. The variable domain in full, with the rest retrieved from reference TRBV29-1 and TRBJ1-1, is SAVISQKPSRDICQRGTSLTIQCQVDSQVTMMFWYRQQPGQSLTLIATANQGSEATYESGFVIDKFPISRPNLTFSTLTVSNMSPEDSSIYLCSVEDGLGANTEAFFGQGTRLTVV.

This clonotype was recorded many times. The V and J genes are TRBV9 and TRBJ1-5; D remains unclear. CDR3 length: 15 amino acids. Trimming pared 0 bases from V and 0 bases from J, leaving 7 bases between. Germline-derived CDR1 and CDR2 are SGDLS and YYNGEE. CDR3 loop: CASSVGPHSNQPQHF. The CDR3 DNA reads TGTGCCAGCAGCGTAGGGCCTCATAGCAATCAGCCCCAGCATTTT.

This clonotype occurred many times. The chain joins TRBV4-2 to TRBJ1-5; no reliable D call. The CDR3 is made up of 13 amino acids. Germline CDR1 and CDR2: LGHNA and YNFKEQ. Trimming took off 0 bases at V and 7 bases at J, with 7 bases between the two ends. The CDR3 DNA is TGTGCCAGCAGCCAAGATTCGGGGCAGCCCCAGCATTTT. Its translation is CASSQDSGQPQHF.

This clonotype was seen many times. The genes are TRBV11-2 and TRBJ1-2; D is perhaps TRBD1 (6 bases). CDR1 is SGHAT, CDR2 FQNNGV, per germline. CDR3 size: 15 residues. Trimming removed 5 bases from V and 4 bases from J, with 17 bases in between. CDR3 loop: CASSGPRGVAYGYTF. DNA for the CDR3: TGTGCCAGCAGCGGCCCGAGGGGGGTTGCCTATGGCTACACCTTC.

The table lists this clonotype with many counts. The chain employs TRBV5-1 and TRBJ1-4, with 9 bases identical to TRBD1. Germline assignment: CDR1 SGHRS and CDR2 YFSETQ. The CDR3 totals 15 residues. The V gene end was trimmed by 1 base and the J gene end by 6 bases; junction bases not matched to a gene: 4. The CDR3 here is CASSLSGTGYEKLFF. The CDR3 region has the DNA TGCGCCAGCAGCTTGTCCGGGACAGGGTATGAAAAACTGTTTTTT.

This clonotype was counted only a few times. A much larger clone differs from this one at a single base, so this may be a read error. J is TRBJ1-3 and V is TRBV7-9; TRBD1 agrees at 8 bases. This CDR3 region has 15 residues. Germline V gene data show CDR1 as SEHNR and CDR2 as FQNEAQ (reference sequence). V gave up 5 bases and J gave up 0 bases; unmatched junction bases: 3. CDR3 sequence reads: CASSQDRVSGNTIYF. The DNA of the CDR3 is TGTGCCAGCAGCCAGGACAGGGTCTCTGGAAACACCATATATTTT.

This clonotype was seen at least ten times. The chain employs TRBV7-2 and TRBJ1-1; weak D call: TRBD1 (5 bases). Germline loops: CDR1 SGHTA, CDR2 FQGNSA. Trimming left V 5 bases short and J 4 bases short, with 17 bases between. This CDR3 is built from 15 residues. DNA of the CDR3: TGTGCCAGCAGCCCCGGGGGGGGTTGGGGCACTGAAGCTTTCTTT. This encodes CASSPGGGWGTEAFF.

There are many counts of this clonotype. The chain uses TRBV7-2 and TRBJ2-7; no clear D gene. CDR3 length: 13 amino acids. V lost 4 bases and J 0 bases, leaving 7 bases between the germline ends. The V gene's germline CDR1 is SGHTA and CDR2 FQGNSA. In DNA form, the CDR3 reads TGTGCCAGCAGCTACTCGGGCTCCTACGAGCAGTACTTC. Its protein is CASSYSGSYEQYF.

This clonotype came up many times. V is TRBV20-1 and J is TRBJ2-7, with D possibly matching TRBD1 (6 bases). The length of the CDR3 is 13 residues. V lost 5 bases, J lost 3 bases, and 14 bases lay in between. From germline, CDR1 is DFQATT and CDR2 SNEGSKA (reference sequence). In DNA, the CDR3 is TGCAGTGCTCGTGGACAGAGATTCTACGAGCAGTACTTC. Protein: CSARGQRFYEQYF.

In its sample, this clonotype was seen many times. This CDR3 is CASSWEGRVNTEAFF. Here the CDR3 DNA reads TGCGCCAGCAGCTGGGAAGGCAGGGTGAACACTGAAGCTTTCTTT. The genes are TRBV5-1 and TRBJ1-1; perhaps TRBD1 as D (5 bases). Deletions cut 3 bases from V and 0 bases from J, with 12 bases between. This CDR3 comprises 15 residues. Germline CDR1 reads SGHRS; CDR2 reads YFSETQ.

At least ten counts were recorded for this clonotype. The V gene is TRBV7-2, the J gene TRBJ1-2; D is ambiguous. Germline lookup yields CDR1 SGHTA and CDR2 FQGNSA. Between the trimmed V and J ends, which lost 5 bases and 0 bases, there was a span of 7 bases. The CDR3 has 13 residues. The CDR3 bases are TGTGCCAGCAGCGACGGACCTAACTATGGCTACACCTTC. This translates into CASSDGPNYGYTF.

This clonotype was picked up many times. J is TRBJ1-1 and V is TRBV7-9; unclear D gene. Trimming stripped 4 bases from V and 7 bases from J, with 4 bases between. CDR1 and CDR2 (germline): SEHNR, FQNEAQ (reference sequence). There are 10 residues in the CDR3. CDR3 loop: CASSSLEAFF. The DNA of the CDR3 is TGTGCCAGCAGCTCGCTTGAAGCTTTCTTT.

At least ten counts were recorded for this clonotype. The chain carries TRBV5-1 and TRBJ1-2; TRBD1 is a possible D gene (5 bases). Trimming shortened V by 4 bases and J by 7 bases, and 17 bases separated the two germline ends. This CDR3 contains 14 residues. CDR1 is SGHRS and CDR2 is YFSETQ in the germline V gene. CDR3 in DNA: TGCGCCAGCAGCGGCAGTCCAGGACATCTTGGCTACACCTTC. Its protein product is CASSGSPGHLGYTF.

Ten or more counts support this clonotype. V is TRBV5-6 and J is TRBJ1-2; 10 nucleotides line up with TRBD1. After removal of 1 base from V and 4 bases from J, the junction contained 7 bases not matched to a gene. This CDR3 is 16 amino acids long. Germline V gene lookup returns CDR1 SGHDT and CDR2 YYEEEE. The CDR3, as DNA: TGTGCCAGCAGCTTGTGGGGGACAGGGGAGTCCTATGGCTACACCTTC. This gives the protein CASSLWGTGESYGYTF.

In this sample, this clonotype turned up many times. The chain employs TRBV7-8 and TRBJ1-2; D not certain. Germline CDR1 is SGHVS and CDR2 is FQNEAQ. The CDR3 covers 14 residues. V lost 0 bases to trimming and J lost 5 bases, with 10 bases between them. The CDR3 bases are TGTGCCAGCAGCTTAGCGCATAGCAGTTATGGCTACACCTTC. This gives the protein CASSLAHSSYGYTF.